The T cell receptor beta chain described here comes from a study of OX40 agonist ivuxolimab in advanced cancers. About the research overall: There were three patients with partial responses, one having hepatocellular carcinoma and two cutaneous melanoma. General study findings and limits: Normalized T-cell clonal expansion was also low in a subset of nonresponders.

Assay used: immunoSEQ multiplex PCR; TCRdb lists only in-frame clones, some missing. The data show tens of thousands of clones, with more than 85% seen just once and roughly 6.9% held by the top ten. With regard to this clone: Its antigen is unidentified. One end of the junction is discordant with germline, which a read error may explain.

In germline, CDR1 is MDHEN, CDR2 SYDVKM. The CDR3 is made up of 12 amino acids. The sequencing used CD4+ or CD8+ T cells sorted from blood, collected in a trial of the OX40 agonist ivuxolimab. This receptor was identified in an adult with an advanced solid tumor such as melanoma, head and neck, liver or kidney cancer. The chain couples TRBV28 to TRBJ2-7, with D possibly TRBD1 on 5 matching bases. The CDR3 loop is CASSTHRRQLHF. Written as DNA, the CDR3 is TGTGCCAGCAGTACCCACCGTCGACAGCTGCACTTC.